Sequencing of this T cell receptor (beta chain) was carried out in a study of technical replicates of blood from a few donors listed by TCRdb under 2017. Libraries came from the immunoSEQ multiplex PCR assay. Sourced from immuneACCESS, this table was stored by TCRdb with only in-frame sequences that have V and J called. A share of the clones is absent; for the studies checked, an unresolved V gene accounts for under half, and the remainder has no known explanation. The sample data list approximately 100,000 clones, and roughly 95% of these were observed just once. The ten most abundant clones make up 0.2% to 0.25% of the sample. Comment on this clone: Its antigen remains unidentified. Base qualities are not recorded, but no much larger clone differs from it by a single base.

This TCR was recovered from a human donor in good health. The sample comprised T cells isolated from PBMCs.

The CDR3 reads CASSGNTYNEQFF. The DNA sequence is TGTGCCAGTTCAGGGAACACCTACAATGAGCAGTTCTTC. This chain joins TRBV6-1 to TRBJ2-1, and perhaps TRBD1 as D gene, on 5 matching bases. From cysteine to phenylalanine, the CDR3 is 13 amino acids long. CDR3 DNA is the only sequence kept; it has 39 bases, read in frame from the first base. The germline V gene gives CDR1 as MNHNS and CDR2 as SASEGT. V and J lose 9 bases and 2 bases, and a span of 11 bases separates them.